The TCR beta chain described here comes from a study of T cell responses to AZD1222 COVID-19 vaccine. The study, taken as a whole, reports: Following two doses of AZD1222, Spike-specific TCR breadth and depth rose. Researchers took repertoire samples only after the peak T cell response had come. Females outnumbered males among donors, who were mostly white British; clonal diversity was possibly underestimated.

There are 12 residues in the CDR3. Germline CDR1 MNHNY, CDR2 SVGAGI (reference sequence). V was pared by 2 bases and J by 7 bases, with 8 bases between. As to this clone: What it binds is unknown.

The assay was immunoSEQ multiplex PCR, and TCRdb's table has in-frame clones only and misses some. The data show about 100,000 clones, roughly 86% seen once. The receptor comes from an adult who received the AZD1222 COVID-19 vaccine. Sequencing was performed on peripheral blood, taken 28 days after the second AZD1222 dose. The rearrangement joins TRBV6-6 to TRBJ1-1, with no clear D. The CDR3 sequence is CASSYRADEAFF. CDR3 DNA: TGTGCCAGCAGTTACCGGGCGGATGAAGCTTTCTTT.